The rows below give T cell receptor beta chains drawn from one sample of a study of cytomegalovirus exposure and HLA in healthy donors. Profiling relied on immunoSEQ multiplex PCR, and the TCRdb table lists in-frame clones only, not all of them. This sample has around 150,000 clones, with about four fifths found just once. Input material: PBMCs. All receptors derive from a male donor in good health and CMV-seronegative. Each CDR3 is given with its conserved first and last residue. The D gene is left open where the match is weak. Only part of the rows carry a size: once, few, many, or a class if the clone is expanded.

V: TRBV5-6
J: TRBJ1-2
D: NA
size: NA
DNA: TGTGCCAGCAGCTTGGGACAGGCTAACTATGGCTACACCTTC
CDR3: CASSLGQANYGYTF

V: TRBV7-3
J: TRBJ2-2
D: NA
size: NA
DNA: TGTGCCAGCAGCCTAGGACAGTGGGCCGGGGAGCTGTTTTTT
CDR3: CASSLGQWAGELFF

V: TRBV7-9
J: TRBJ1-5
D: TRBD1
size: NA
DNA: TGTGCCAGCAGCAAAGACAGGGTGGAAGGAAGCAATCAGCCCCAGCATTTT
CDR3: CASSKDRVEGSNQPQHF

V: TRBV5-6
J: TRBJ1-5
D: TRBD1
size: NA
DNA: TGTGCCAGCAGCCTGGGGACAGGGGGCATTCAGCCCCAGCATTTT
CDR3: CASSLGTGGIQPQHF

V: TRBV29-1
J: TRBJ1-4
D: NA
size: NA
DNA: TGCAGCGTGAACCGGGCAACTAATGAAAAACTGTTTTTT
CDR3: CSVNRATNEKLFF

V: TRBV9
J: TRBJ1-2
D: NA
size: NA
DNA: TGTTCCAGCAGCGTTGCCGGGACACCTAACTATGGCTACACCTTC
CDR3: CSSSVAGTPNYGYTF

V: TRBV5-4
J: TRBJ2-1
D: TRBD2
size: NA
DNA: TGTGCCAGCAGCTCTGGGACTAGCGGGAGGATCTACAATGAGCAGTTCTTC
CDR3: CASSSGTSGRIYNEQFF

V: TRBV5-1
J: TRBJ1-1
D: NA
size: NA
DNA: TGCGCCAGCAGCTACACCACCACAGAGAACACTGAAGCTTTCTTT
CDR3: CASSYTTTENTEAFF

V: TRBV5-6
J: TRBJ1-5
D: TRBD1
size: NA
DNA: TGTGCCAGCACGACAGGGTTTCAGCCCCAGCATTTT
CDR3: CASTTGFQPQHF

V: TRBV2
J: TRBJ2-1
D: TRBD2
size: NA
DNA: TGTGCCAGACCGGGACTAGGGCTTGAGCAGTTCTTC
CDR3: CARPGLGLEQFF

V: TRBV27
J: TRBJ2-7
D: NA
size: few
DNA: TGTGCCAGCAGTTTGTGGAGGGGGCCCCGCTACGAGCAGTACTTC
CDR3: CASSLWRGPRYEQYF

V: TRBV5-1
J: TRBJ2-3
D: NA
size: few
DNA: TGCGCCAGCAGCTCTGACTTAGGGGGGGCCTCTCGGCCAGATACGCAGTATTTT
CDR3: CASSSDLGGASRPDTQYF

V: TRBV25-1
J: TRBJ2-7
D: NA
size: once
DNA: TGTGCCAGCAGTGAATCCGGCAGGTACTACGAGCAGTACTTC
CDR3: CASSESGRYYEQYF

V: TRBV13
J: TRBJ1-4
D: NA
size: once
DNA: TGTGCCAGCAGCTTACAACACAGGAGTGAAAAACTGTTTTTT
CDR3: CASSLQHRSEKLFF

V: TRBV5-4
J: TRBJ1-2
D: NA
size: NA
DNA: TGTGCCAGCAGCAGAAACAGGCTATTAACTAACTATGGCTACACCTTC
CDR3: CASSRNRLLTNYGYTF

V: TRBV4-2
J: TRBJ1-5
D: NA
size: NA
DNA: TGTGCCAGCAGCCAAGAACGGCAGGGGAGTCAGCCCCAGCATTTT
CDR3: CASSQERQGSQPQHF

V: TRBV19
J: TRBJ2-1
D: TRBD2
size: NA
DNA: TGTGCCAGTAGTGCGGGACTAGCTTACAATGAGCAGTTCTTC
CDR3: CASSAGLAYNEQFF

V: TRBV30
J: TRBJ1-6
D: TRBD1
size: once
DNA: TGTGCCTGGAGTGTGAACCTGGGACAGTCAGCGTGGCCCCTCCACTTT
CDR3: CAWSVNLGQSAWPLHF

V: TRBV27
J: TRBJ2-1
D: TRBD2
size: NA
DNA: TGTGCCAGCAGTCTAGGGACTAGCGGGAGGGGCGGTGAGCAGTTCTTC
CDR3: CASSLGTSGRGGEQFF

V: TRBV7-3
J: TRBJ1-6
D: NA
size: NA
DNA: TGTGCCAGCAGCTTAATCGAGGGATCACCCCTCCACTTT
CDR3: CASSLIEGSPLHF

V: TRBV6-1
J: TRBJ1-2
D: NA
size: NA
DNA: TGTGCCAGCAGTGAACTGTCCTATGGCTACACCTTC
CDR3: CASSELSYGYTF

V: TRBV6-5
J: TRBJ1-1
D: TRBD1
size: NA
DNA: TGTGCCAGCAGTATTAACAGGGGGAACACTGAAGCTTTCTTT
CDR3: CASSINRGNTEAFF

V: TRBV5-1
J: TRBJ1-1
D: NA
size: NA
DNA: TGCGCCAGCAGCTTGGATACAGGGCTTGGGGGCACTGAAGCTTTCTTT
CDR3: CASSLDTGLGGTEAFF

V: TRBV5-6
J: TRBJ1-1
D: TRBD1
size: NA
DNA: TGTGCCAGCAGCGCGGCCTCGACAGGGTTCACTGAAGCTTTCTTT
CDR3: CASSAASTGFTEAFF

V: TRBV5-1
J: TRBJ1-2
D: NA
size: NA
DNA: TGCGCCAGCAGCTTGAACGGGGGGTCAGGCTTTGGCTACACCTTC
CDR3: CASSLNGGSGFGYTF

V: TRBV13
J: TRBJ2-3
D: NA
size: NA
DNA: TGTGCCAGCAGCACTCAGGGGCTGAACACAGATACGCAGTATTTT
CDR3: CASSTQGLNTDTQYF

V: TRBV14
J: TRBJ2-5
D: TRBD2
size: NA
DNA: TGTGCCAGCAGCCAAGGCGGGGGGGCCGTAGAGACCCAGTACTTC
CDR3: CASSQGGGAVETQYF

V: TRBV9
J: TRBJ1-2
D: TRBD1
size: NA
DNA: TGTGCCAGCAGCGGTGATGGGCTGGACAGGTTAGGGAACTATGGCTACACCTTC
CDR3: CASSGDGLDRLGNYGYTF

V: TRBV7-2
J: TRBJ2-1
D: TRBD2
size: NA
DNA: TGTGCCAGCAGCTTATTAGCGGGGGGTTACAATGAGCAGTTCTTC
CDR3: CASSLLAGGYNEQFF

V: TRBV25-1
J: TRBJ2-7
D: TRBD1
size: NA
DNA: TGTGCCAGCAGTAGATCAGGGGGCCAAGGGTACTACGAGCAGTACTTC
CDR3: CASSRSGGQGYYEQYF

V: TRBV19
J: TRBJ2-1
D: TRBD2
size: NA
DNA: TGTCCCAGTAGTATGATAGGAAGCGGGGGGCTTGAGCAGTTCTTC
CDR3: CPSSMIGSGGLEQFF

V: TRBV19
J: TRBJ1-2
D: TRBD1
size: NA
DNA: TGTGCCAGTAGTATCTTCCCGCAGGGGGTAGCTAACTATGGCTACACCTTC
CDR3: CASSIFPQGVANYGYTF

V: TRBV7-9
J: TRBJ1-5
D: TRBD1
size: NA
DNA: TGTGCCAGCAGCTTAGGGGTGACAGGGCATCAGCCCCAGCATTTT
CDR3: CASSLGVTGHQPQHF

V: TRBV19
J: TRBJ2-5
D: NA
size: NA
DNA: TGTGCCAGTGGAACTCCCGGCGGCGGAGAGACCCAGTACTTC
CDR3: CASGTPGGGETQYF

V: TRBV7-3
J: TRBJ2-3
D: NA
size: NA
DNA: TGTGCCAGCAGCTCCCCTGCCCCAGGGTCTAGCACAGATACGCAGTATTTT
CDR3: CASSSPAPGSSTDTQYF

V: TRBV5-8
J: TRBJ2-7
D: NA
size: NA
DNA: TGTGCCAGCAGCTTGCGTTTCTACGAGCAGTACTTC
CDR3: CASSLRFYEQYF

V: TRBV6-1
J: TRBJ1-6
D: TRBD1
size: NA
DNA: TGTGCCAGCAGTGAAGGGGACAGAGATAATTCACCCCTCCACTTT
CDR3: CASSEGDRDNSPLHF

V: TRBV7-2
J: TRBJ2-5
D: NA
size: NA
DNA: TGTGCCAGCAGCACGGGGTGGGAGACCCAGTACTTC
CDR3: CASSTGWETQYF

V: TRBV5-4
J: TRBJ2-7
D: NA
size: NA
DNA: TGTGCCAGCAGCTTGGATTTTTCCCTAGCCTACGAGCAGTACTTC
CDR3: CASSLDFSLAYEQYF

V: TRBV19
J: TRBJ1-3
D: TRBD1
size: NA
DNA: TGTGCCAGTAGTATATGGACAGGTGCCTCTGGAAACACCATATATTTT
CDR3: CASSIWTGASGNTIYF

V: TRBV18
J: TRBJ2-7
D: TRBD1
size: NA
DNA: TGTGCCAGCTCGCCTACAGGGGTAACCCCCCGCGAGCAGTACTTC
CDR3: CASSPTGVTPREQYF

V: TRBV27
J: TRBJ2-7
D: NA
size: once
DNA: TGTGCCAGCACCCCCTCTCCGGCGGGTGGGAACGAGCAGTACTTC
CDR3: CASTPSPAGGNEQYF

V: TRBV5-1
J: TRBJ2-2
D: NA
size: NA
DNA: TGCGCCAGCAGCAGCACAAGCGGATATGATGGGGAGCTGTTTTTT
CDR3: CASSSTSGYDGELFF

V: TRBV6-6
J: TRBJ2-5
D: TRBD2
size: NA
DNA: TGTGCCAGCAGCGGCCAGACTAGCGGGACCCAAGAGACCCAGTACTTC
CDR3: CASSGQTSGTQETQYF

V: TRBV7-8
J: TRBJ2-7
D: TRBD1
size: NA
DNA: TGTGCCAGCAGCTTAGAACTCGCAGGGGGCACTTACGAGCAGTACTTC
CDR3: CASSLELAGGTYEQYF

V: TRBV4-1
J: TRBJ2-7
D: TRBD1
size: NA
DNA: TGCGCCAGCAGCCCTGGGAGCAGAGACAGGGTTTTCGAGCAGTACTTC
CDR3: CASSPGSRDRVFEQYF

V: TRBV27
J: TRBJ1-4
D: NA
size: once
DNA: TGTGCCAGCAGTTTATCATCTGCGGTTAGTGAAAAACTGTTTTTT
CDR3: CASSLSSAVSEKLFF

V: TRBV28
J: TRBJ1-5
D: NA
size: NA
DNA: TGTGCCAGCAGTTTACAGACAGTGGGGAATCAGCCCCAGCATTTT
CDR3: CASSLQTVGNQPQHF

V: TRBV7-9
J: TRBJ2-1
D: TRBD1
size: NA
DNA: TGTGCCAGCAGCCCCTTATACCCGGGACAGGGTTTTTCGGATGAGCAGTTCTTC
CDR3: CASSPLYPGQGFSDEQFF

V: TRBV4-1
J: TRBJ1-2
D: NA
size: once
DNA: TGCGCCAGCAGCGACCAGCGGACGGGGAACTATGGCTACACCTTC
CDR3: CASSDQRTGNYGYTF

V: TRBV4-1
J: TRBJ2-1
D: NA
size: NA
DNA: TGCGCCAGCAGCCAAGTGGGTAGGGGAGGGCAGTTCTTC
CDR3: CASSQVGRGGQFF

V: TRBV5-4
J: TRBJ2-2
D: NA
size: NA
DNA: TGTGCCAGCAGCTTGGGACCAGCGACCGGGGAGCTGTTTTTT
CDR3: CASSLGPATGELFF

V: TRBV18
J: TRBJ2-7
D: TRBD1
size: NA
DNA: TGTGCCAGCTCACCACGCGGCAGGGGGCACTACGAGCAGTACTTC
CDR3: CASSPRGRGHYEQYF

V: TRBV27
J: TRBJ1-6
D: TRBD1
size: NA
DNA: TGTGCCAGCAGTTCTGACAGGGGCAGCTCACCCCTCCACTTT
CDR3: CASSSDRGSSPLHF

V: TRBV5-1
J: TRBJ2-1
D: TRBD2
size: NA
DNA: TGCGCCAGCAGCGCCGCCGGGACTAGCGGGAGAGGGGGCAATGAGCAGTTCTTC
CDR3: CASSAAGTSGRGGNEQFF

V: TRBV4-2
J: TRBJ2-3
D: NA
size: NA
DNA: TGTGCCAGCAGCCAAGGGGCTGGAACAGATACGCAGTATTTT
CDR3: CASSQGAGTDTQYF